This TCR beta chain was profiled in a study of blood T cell repertoires in COVID-19. About the study: Samples of COVID-19 (acute and convalescent) were obtained from the United States, Italy and Spain.

This clone appeared a single time. Original processing notes: For nucleated cells, counts were estimated from reference gene primer amplification. Some clones are missing from TCRdb's copy, which holds only in-frame ones; the method was immunoSEQ multiplex PCR. The V and J calls and clone size come from that table; D and trimming were worked out from the DNA. Of 150,000 to 200,000 clones listed, about 80% were seen once; the top ten hold roughly 20%. This CDR3 comprises 15 residues. Per the germline V gene, CDR1 is SEHNR and CDR2 is FQNEAQ (reference sequence). J lost 0 bases, V lost 6 bases, and 7 bases had no gene match.

The chain is built from TRBV7-9 and TRBJ2-7; 8 bases line up with TRBD2. The origin of this receptor is a woman of 80 years or more with acute or convalescent COVID-19. The material sequenced was peripheral blood. The CDR3 is CASRRGALASYEQYF. Written as DNA, the CDR3 is TGTGCCAGCAGGCGGGGGGCCCTAGCCTCCTACGAGCAGTACTTC. Combining the CDR3 with reference TRBV7-9 and TRBJ2-7 gives the whole variable domain DTGVSQNPRHKITKRGQNVTFRCDPISEHNRLYWYRQTLGQGPEFLTYFQNEAQLEKSRLLSDRFSAERPKGSFSTLEIQRTEQGDSAMYLCASRRGALASYEQYFGPGTRLTVT.